This entry features one T cell receptor (beta chain) sequence. These data originate in a study of T cell responses to AZD1222 COVID-19 vaccine. Assay: immunoSEQ multiplex PCR; the TCRdb copy retains only in-frame clones and omits some. The sample records approximately 88,000 clones, about 90% being singletons. The V end lost 3 bases, the J end lost 7 bases, and 13 bases lay between the germline ends. This CDR3 has 14 amino acids. From germline, CDR1 is LNHDA and CDR2 SQIVND (reference sequence). The sample was peripheral blood, taken on day 0 of AZD1222 vaccination. This sequence was found in an adult in good health. The V call is TRBV19, the J call TRBJ1-5, with a possible D match to TRBD1 (6 bases). DNA for the CDR3: TGTGCCAGTAGTATGGGGCAGGGGTCACAGCCCCAGCATTTT. It codes for CASSMGQGSQPQHF.